This TCR beta chain was identified during a study of blood T cell repertoires in COVID-19. Study details: The United States, Italy and Spain supplied acute and convalescent COVID-19 samples.

In the authors' workflow: Estimated nucleated cell counts came from reference gene primer amplification. Data came from immunoSEQ multiplex PCR; TCRdb stores just in-frame clones and leaves some out. For V, J and clone size, that table is used; D and trimming come from the DNA. Of 500,000 or so clones listed, roughly nine tenths were seen once; the top ten hold around 0.64%. Trimming took 5 bases from V and 2 from J, leaving 13 bases between them. The V gene's germline CDR1 is SGHTA and CDR2 FQGNSA. This CDR3 comprises 15 residues. Two negative PCRs, clearance, or symptom resolution characterized the recovered Cohort 3 donors.

This chain joins TRBV7-2 and TRBJ2-1; TRBD2 is a possible D gene (5 bases). This clonotype was sampled from a woman aged 18 to 35 who had recovered from COVID-19. The sequencing input was PBMCs or T cells enriched from blood (not recorded which). The CDR3 region has the DNA TGTGCCAGCAGCCCTAGCTCAGGAGCCTACAATGAGCAGTTCTTC. This codes for CASSPSSGAYNEQFF. Drawing the rest from reference TRBV7-2 and TRBJ2-1, the complete variable domain is GAGVSQSPSNKVTEKGKDVELRCDPISGHTALYWYRQSLGQGLEFLIYFQGNSAPDKSGLPSDRFSAERTGGSVSTLTIQRTQQEDSAVYLCASSPSSGAYNEQFFGPGTRLTVL.